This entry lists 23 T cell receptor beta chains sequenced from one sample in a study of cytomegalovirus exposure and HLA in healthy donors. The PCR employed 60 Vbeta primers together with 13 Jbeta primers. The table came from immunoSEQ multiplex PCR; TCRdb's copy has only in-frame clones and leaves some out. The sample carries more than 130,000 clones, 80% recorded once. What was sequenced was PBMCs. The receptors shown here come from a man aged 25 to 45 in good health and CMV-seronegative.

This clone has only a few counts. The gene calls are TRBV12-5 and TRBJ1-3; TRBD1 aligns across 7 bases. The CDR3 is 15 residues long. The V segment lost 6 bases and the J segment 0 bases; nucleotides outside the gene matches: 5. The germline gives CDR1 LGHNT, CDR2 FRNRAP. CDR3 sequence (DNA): TGTGCTAGTGGCGCGGGACAGAGCTCTGGAAACACCATATATTTT. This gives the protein CASGAGQSSGNTIYF.

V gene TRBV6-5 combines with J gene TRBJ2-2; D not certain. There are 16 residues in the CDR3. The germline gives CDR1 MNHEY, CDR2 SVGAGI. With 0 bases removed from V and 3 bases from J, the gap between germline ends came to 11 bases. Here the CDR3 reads CASSYSIAQHTGELFF. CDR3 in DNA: TGTGCCAGCAGTTACTCGATCGCACAACACACCGGGGAGCTGTTTTTT.

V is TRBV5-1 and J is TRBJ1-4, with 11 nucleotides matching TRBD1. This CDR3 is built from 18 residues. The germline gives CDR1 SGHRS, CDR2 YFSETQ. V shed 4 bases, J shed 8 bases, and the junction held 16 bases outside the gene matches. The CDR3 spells CASSLTDRGPTTGEKLFF. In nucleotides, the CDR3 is TGCGCCAGCAGCCTGACGGACAGGGGGCCAACAACGGGGGAAAAACTGTTTTTT.

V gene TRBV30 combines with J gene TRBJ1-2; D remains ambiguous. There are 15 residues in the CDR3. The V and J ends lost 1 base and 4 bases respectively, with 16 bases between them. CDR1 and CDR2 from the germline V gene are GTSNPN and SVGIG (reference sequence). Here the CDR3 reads CAWSGDSLRPYGYTF. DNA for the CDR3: TGTGCCTGGAGTGGAGACTCCCTTAGGCCCTATGGCTACACCTTC.

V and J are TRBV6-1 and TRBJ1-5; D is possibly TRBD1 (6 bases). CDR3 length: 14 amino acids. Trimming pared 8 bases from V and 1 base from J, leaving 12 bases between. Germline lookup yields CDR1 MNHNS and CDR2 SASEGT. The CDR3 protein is CASLRTVSNQPQHF. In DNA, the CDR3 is TGTGCCAGCCTTAGGACAGTCAGCAATCAGCCCCAGCATTTT.

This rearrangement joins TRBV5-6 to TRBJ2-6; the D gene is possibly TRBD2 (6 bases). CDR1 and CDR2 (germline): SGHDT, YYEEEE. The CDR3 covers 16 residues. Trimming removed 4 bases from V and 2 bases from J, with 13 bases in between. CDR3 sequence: CASSPGWGAGANVLTF. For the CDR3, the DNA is TGTGCCAGCAGCCCTGGGTGGGGGGCTGGGGCCAACGTCCTGACTTTC.

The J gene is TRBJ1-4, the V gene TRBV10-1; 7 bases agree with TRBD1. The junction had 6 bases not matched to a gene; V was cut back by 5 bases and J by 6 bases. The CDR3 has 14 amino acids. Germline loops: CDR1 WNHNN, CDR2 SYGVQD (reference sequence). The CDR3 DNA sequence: TGCGCCAGCAGTCCCGGGACAGAGGATGAAAAACTGTTTTTT. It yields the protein CASSPGTEDEKLFF.

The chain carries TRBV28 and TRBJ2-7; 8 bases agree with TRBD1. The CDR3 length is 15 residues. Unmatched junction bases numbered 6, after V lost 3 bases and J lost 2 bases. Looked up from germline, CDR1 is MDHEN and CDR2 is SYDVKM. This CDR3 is CASSFRDRIPYEQYF. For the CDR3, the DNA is TGTGCCAGCAGTTTCCGGGACAGGATCCCCTACGAGCAGTACTTC.

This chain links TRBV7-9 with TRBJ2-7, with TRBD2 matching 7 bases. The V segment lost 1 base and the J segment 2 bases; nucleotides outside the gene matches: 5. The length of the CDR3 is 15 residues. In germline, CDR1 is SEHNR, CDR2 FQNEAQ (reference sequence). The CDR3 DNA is TGTGCCAGCAGCTTAGACAGCGGGGCGACCTACGAGCAGTACTTC. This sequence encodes CASSLDSGATYEQYF.

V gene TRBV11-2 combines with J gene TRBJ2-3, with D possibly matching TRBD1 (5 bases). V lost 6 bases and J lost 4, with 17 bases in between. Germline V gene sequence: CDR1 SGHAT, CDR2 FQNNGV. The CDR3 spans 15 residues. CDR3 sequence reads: CASRSWTQGADTQYF. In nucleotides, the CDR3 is TGTGCCAGCAGATCTTGGACCCAAGGGGCAGATACGCAGTATTTT.

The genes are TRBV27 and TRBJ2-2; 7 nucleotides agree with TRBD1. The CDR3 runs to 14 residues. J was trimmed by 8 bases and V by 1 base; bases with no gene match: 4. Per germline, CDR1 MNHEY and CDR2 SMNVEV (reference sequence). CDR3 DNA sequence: TGTGCCAGCAGTTTATTAAGGGGGCTGGGGGAGCTGTTTTTT. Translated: CASSLLRGLGELFF.

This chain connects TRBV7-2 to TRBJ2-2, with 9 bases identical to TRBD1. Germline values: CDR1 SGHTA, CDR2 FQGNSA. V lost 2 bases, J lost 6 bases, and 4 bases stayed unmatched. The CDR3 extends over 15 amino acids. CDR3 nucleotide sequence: TGTGCCAGCAGCTTAAACAGGGGGCTTTCCGGGGAGCTGTTTTTT. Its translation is CASSLNRGLSGELFF.

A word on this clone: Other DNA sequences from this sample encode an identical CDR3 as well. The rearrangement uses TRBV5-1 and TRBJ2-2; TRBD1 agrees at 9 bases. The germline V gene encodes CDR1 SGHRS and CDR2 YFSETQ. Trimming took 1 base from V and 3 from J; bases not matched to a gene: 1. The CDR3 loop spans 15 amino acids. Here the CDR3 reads CASSLRTGDTGELFF. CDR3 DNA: TGCGCCAGCAGCTTGAGGACAGGGGACACCGGGGAGCTGTTTTTT.

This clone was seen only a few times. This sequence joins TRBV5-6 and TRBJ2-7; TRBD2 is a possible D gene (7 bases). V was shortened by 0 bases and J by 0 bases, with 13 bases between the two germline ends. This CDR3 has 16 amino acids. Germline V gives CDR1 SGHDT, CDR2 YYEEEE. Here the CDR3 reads CASSLGGGHTSYEQYF. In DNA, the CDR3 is TGTGCCAGCAGCTTGGGGGGGGGACATACCTCCTACGAGCAGTACTTC.

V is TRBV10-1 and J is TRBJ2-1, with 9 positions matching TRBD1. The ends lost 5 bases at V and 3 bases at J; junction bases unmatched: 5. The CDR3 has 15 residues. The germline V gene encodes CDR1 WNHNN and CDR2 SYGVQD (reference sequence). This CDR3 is CASSTDRGYYNEQFF. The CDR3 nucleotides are TGCGCCAGCAGTACTGACAGGGGGTACTACAATGAGCAGTTCTTC.

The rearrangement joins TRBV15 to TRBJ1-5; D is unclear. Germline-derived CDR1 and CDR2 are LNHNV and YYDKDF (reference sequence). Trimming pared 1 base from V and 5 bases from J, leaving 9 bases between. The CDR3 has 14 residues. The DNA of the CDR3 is TGTGCCACCAGCAGAGCCGTCCGGGATCAGCCCCAGCATTTT. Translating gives CATSRAVRDQPQHF. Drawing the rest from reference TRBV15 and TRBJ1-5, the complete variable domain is DAMVIQNPRYQVTQFGKPVTLSCSQTLNHNVMYWYQQKSSQAPKLLFHYYDKDFNNEADTPDNFQSRRPNTSFCFLDIRSPGLGDTAMYLCATSRAVRDQPQHFGDGTRLSIL.

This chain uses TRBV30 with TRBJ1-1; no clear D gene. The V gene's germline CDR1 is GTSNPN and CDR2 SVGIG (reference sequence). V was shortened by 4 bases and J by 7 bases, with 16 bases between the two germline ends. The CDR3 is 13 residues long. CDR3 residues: CAWTQSAGSEAFF. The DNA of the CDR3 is TGTGCCTGGACTCAGTCCGCGGGGAGTGAAGCTTTCTTT.

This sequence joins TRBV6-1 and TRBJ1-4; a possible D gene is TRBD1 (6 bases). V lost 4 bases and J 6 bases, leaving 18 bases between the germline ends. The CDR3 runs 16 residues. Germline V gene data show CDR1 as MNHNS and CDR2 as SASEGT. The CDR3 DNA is TGTGCCAGCAGTGCCCTCCGTGGGGCAGGGGATGAAAAACTGTTTTTT. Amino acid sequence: CASSALRGAGDEKLFF.

CDR3 DNA: TGTGCCAGCAGTGTAACCAGGGACAGGGAATACTACGAGCAGTACTTC. Its translation is CASSVTRDREYYEQYF. The rearrangement links TRBV6-4 to TRBJ2-7; TRBD1 matches 9 bases. The CDR3 loop spans 16 amino acids. V was clipped by 4 bases and J by 3 bases; unmatched bases: 10. Germline V gives CDR1 MRHNA, CDR2 SNTAGT.

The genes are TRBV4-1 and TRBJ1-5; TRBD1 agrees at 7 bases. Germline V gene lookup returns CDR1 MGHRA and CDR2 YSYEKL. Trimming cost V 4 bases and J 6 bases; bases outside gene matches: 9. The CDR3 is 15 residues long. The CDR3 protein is CASSRPDRVGQPQHF. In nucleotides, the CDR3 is TGCGCCAGCAGCCGACCCGACAGGGTCGGTCAGCCCCAGCATTTT.

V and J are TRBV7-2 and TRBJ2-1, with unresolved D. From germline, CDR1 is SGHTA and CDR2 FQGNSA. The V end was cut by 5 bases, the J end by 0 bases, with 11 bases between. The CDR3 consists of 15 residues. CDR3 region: CASSPHRLSYNEQFF. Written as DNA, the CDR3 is TGTGCCAGCAGCCCGCACCGACTCTCCTACAATGAGCAGTTCTTC.

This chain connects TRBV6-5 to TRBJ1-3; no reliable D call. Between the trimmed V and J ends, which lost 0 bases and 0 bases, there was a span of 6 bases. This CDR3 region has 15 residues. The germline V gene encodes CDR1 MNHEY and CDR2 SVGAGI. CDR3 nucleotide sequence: TGTGCCAGCAGTTACTCTGGGCTCTCTGGAAACACCATATATTTT. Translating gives CASSYSGLSGNTIYF.

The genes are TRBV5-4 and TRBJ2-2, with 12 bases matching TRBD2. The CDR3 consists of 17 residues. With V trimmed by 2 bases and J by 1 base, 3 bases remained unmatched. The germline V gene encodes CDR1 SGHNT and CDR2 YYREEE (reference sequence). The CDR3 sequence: CASSFRTSGKNTGELFF. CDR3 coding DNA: TGTGCCAGCAGCTTCCGGACTAGCGGGAAGAACACCGGGGAGCTGTTTTTT.